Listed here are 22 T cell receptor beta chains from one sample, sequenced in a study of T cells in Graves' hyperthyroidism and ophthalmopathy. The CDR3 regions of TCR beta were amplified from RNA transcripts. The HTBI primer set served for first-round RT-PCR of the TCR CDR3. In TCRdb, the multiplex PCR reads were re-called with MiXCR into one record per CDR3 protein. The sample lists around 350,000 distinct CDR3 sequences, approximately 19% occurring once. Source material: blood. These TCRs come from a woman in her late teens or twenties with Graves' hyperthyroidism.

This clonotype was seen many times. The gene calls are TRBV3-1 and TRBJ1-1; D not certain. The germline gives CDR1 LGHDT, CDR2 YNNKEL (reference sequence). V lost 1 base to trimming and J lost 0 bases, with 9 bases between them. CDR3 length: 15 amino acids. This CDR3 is CASSQGRELNTEAFF. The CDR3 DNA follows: TGTGCCAGCAGCCAAGGTAGGGAGCTGAACACTGAAGCTTTCTTT.

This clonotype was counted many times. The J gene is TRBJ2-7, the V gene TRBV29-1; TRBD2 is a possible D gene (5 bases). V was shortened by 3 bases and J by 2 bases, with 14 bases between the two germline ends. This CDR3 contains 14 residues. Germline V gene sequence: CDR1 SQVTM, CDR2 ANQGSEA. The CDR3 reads CSVETDFPPYEQYF. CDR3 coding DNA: TGCAGCGTTGAGACGGACTTCCCTCCCTACGAGCAGTACTTC.

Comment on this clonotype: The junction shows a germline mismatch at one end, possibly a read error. CDR3 bases: TGTGCCATCTCAACCCTTACAGGGGGATCGGAGACCCAGTACTTC. It yields the protein CAISTLTGGSETQYF. The rearrangement links TRBV18 to TRBJ2-5; 8 positions match TRBD1. The CDR3 sequence is 15 residues long. The V gene's germline CDR1 is KGHSH and CDR2 LQKENI.

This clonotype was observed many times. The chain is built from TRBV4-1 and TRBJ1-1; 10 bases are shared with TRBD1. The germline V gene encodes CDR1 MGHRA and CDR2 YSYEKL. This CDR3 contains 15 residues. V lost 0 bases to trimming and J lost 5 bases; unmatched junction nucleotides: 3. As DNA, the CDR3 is TGCGCCAGCAGCCAAGAAGGGACAGGGGTAACTGAAGCTTTCTTT. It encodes CASSQEGTGVTEAFF.

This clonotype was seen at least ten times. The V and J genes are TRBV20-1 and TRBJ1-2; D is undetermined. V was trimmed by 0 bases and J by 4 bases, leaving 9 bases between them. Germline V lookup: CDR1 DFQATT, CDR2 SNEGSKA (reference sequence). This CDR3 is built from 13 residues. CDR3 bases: TGCAGTGCTAGAGATTCCCGCGGCTATGGCTACACCTTC. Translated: CSARDSRGYGYTF.

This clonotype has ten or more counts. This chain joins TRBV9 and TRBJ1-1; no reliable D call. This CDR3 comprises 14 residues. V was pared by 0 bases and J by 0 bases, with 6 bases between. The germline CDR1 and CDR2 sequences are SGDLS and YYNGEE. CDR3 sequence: CASSVGGMNTEAFF. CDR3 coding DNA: TGTGCCAGCAGCGTAGGAGGGATGAACACTGAAGCTTTCTTT.

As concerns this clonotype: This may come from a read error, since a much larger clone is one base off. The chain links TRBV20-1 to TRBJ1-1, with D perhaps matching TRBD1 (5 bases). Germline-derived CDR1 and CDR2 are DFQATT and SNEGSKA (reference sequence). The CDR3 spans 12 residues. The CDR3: CSAPGLQTEACF. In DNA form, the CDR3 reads TGCAGTGCTCCGGGACTTCAAACTGAAGCTTGCTTT.

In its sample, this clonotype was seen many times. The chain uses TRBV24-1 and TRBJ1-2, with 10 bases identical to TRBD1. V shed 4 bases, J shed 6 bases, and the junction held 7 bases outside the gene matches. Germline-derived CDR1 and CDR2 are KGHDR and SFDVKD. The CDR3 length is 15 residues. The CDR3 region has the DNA TGTGCCACCAGTGACCCCAGACAGGGGGCAAATGGCTACACCTTC. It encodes CATSDPRQGANGYTF.

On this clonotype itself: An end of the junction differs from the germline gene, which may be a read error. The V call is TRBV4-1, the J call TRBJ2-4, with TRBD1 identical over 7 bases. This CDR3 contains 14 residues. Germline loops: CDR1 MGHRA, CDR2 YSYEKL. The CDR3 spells CASRRDSTKNIKYF. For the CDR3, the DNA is TGCGCCAGCCGCAGGGACAGTACCAAAAACATTAAGTACTTC.

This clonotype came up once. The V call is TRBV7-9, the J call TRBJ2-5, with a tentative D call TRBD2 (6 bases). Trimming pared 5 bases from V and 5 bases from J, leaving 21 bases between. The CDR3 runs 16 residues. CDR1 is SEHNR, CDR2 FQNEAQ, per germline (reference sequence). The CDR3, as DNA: TGTGCCAGCAGCCCACCCTTCACGGGAGTGGGGGAGACCCAGTACTTC. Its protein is CASSPPFTGVGETQYF.

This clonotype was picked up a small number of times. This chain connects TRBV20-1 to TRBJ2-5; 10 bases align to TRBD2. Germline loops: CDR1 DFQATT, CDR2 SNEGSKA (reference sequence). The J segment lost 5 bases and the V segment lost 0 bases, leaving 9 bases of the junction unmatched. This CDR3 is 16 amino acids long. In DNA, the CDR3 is TGCAGTGCTAGAGATCTTGGAGCGGGGGGGCCGGAGACCCAGTACTTC. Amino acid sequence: CSARDLGAGGPETQYF.

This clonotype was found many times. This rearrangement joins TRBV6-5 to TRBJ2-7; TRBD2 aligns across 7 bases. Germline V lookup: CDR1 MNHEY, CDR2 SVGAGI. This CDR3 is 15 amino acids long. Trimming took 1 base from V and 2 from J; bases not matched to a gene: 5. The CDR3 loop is CASSYYRGEAYEQYF. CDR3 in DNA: TGTGCCAGCAGTTACTATCGGGGGGAGGCCTACGAGCAGTACTTC.

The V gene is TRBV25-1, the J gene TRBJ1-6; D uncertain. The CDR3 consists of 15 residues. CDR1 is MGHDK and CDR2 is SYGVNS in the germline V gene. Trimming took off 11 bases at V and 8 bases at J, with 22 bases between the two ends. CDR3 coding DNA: TGTGCCCCCAACCACTATACGACGACTGATTCACCCCTCCACTTT. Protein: CAPNHYTTTDSPLHF.

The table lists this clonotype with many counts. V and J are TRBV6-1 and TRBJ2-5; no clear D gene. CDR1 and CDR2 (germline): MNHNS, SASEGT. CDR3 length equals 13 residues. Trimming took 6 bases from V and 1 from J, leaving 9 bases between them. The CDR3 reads CASSPRLQETQYF. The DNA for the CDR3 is TGTGCCAGCAGCCCCCGACTCCAAGAGACCCAGTACTTC.

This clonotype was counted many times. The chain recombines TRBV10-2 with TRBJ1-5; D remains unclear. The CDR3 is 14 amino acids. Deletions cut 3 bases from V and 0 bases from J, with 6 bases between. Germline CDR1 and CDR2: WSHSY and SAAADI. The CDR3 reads CASSDRYSNQPQHF. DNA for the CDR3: TGCGCCAGCAGTGACAGATATAGCAATCAGCCCCAGCATTTT.

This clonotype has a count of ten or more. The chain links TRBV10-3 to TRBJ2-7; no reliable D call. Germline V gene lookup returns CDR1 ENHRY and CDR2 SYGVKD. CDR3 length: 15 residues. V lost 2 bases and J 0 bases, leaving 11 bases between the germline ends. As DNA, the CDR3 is TGTGCCATCAGTGAGGGTATGGCAATCTCCTACGAGCAGTACTTC. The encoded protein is CAISEGMAISYEQYF.

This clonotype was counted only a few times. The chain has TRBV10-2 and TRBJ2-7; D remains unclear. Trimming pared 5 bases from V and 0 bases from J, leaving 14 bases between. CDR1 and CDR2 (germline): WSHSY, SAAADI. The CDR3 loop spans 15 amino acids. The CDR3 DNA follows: TGCGCCAGCAGTCGGATCCTAACCTTCTCCTACGAGCAGTACTTC. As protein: CASSRILTFSYEQYF.

Here the CDR3 reads CASSVGLAGYEQYF. The CDR3 DNA is TGTGCCAGCAGTGTCGGACTAGCGGGGTACGAGCAGTACTTC. This chain connects TRBV6-1 to TRBJ2-7; TRBD2 matches at 12 bases. The CDR3 consists of 14 residues. V trimming: 4 bases; J trimming: 4 bases; junction bases outside the gene matches: 2. From germline, CDR1 is MNHNS and CDR2 SASEGT.

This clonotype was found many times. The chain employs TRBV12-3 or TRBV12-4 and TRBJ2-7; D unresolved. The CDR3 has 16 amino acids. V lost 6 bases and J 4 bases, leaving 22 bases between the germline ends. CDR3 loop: CASSLDRAHLWYEQYF. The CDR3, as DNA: TGTGCCAGCAGCCTCGACCGGGCCCACCTTTGGTACGAGCAGTACTTC.

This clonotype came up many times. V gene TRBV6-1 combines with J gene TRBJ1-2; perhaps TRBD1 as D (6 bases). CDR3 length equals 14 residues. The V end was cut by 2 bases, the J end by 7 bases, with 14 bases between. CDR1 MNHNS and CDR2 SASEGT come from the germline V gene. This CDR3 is CASSEFRGASGYTF. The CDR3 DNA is TGTGCCAGCAGTGAATTTCGGGGGGCGAGTGGCTACACCTTC.

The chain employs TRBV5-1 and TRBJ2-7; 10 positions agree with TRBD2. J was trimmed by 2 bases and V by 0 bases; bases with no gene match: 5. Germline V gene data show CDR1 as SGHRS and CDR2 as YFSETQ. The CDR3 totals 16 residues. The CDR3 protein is CASSLEIAGGTYEQYF. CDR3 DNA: TGCGCCAGCAGCTTGGAGATAGCGGGGGGTACCTACGAGCAGTACTTC.

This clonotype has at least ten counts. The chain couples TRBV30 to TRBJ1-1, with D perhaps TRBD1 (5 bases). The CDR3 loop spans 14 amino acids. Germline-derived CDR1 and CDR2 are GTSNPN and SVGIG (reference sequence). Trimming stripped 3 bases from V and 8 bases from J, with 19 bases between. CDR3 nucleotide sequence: TGTGCCTGGAGGAGGGGCACGCTGGTATTCGAAGCTTTCTTT. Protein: CAWRRGTLVFEAFF.